This T cell receptor beta chain is drawn from a study of control samples from healthy donors and cancer patients (dated by TCRdb to the early 2020s). Libraries came from the immunoSEQ multiplex PCR assay. Held by TCRdb, this immuneACCESS table contains in-frame sequences only and omits some clones. Under half of the omission traces to an unresolved V gene where checked; the cause of the rest is unknown. A total of about 86,000 clones appear in this sample, roughly nine tenths of them only once. The ten biggest clones cover under 10% of the sample. V is clipped by 2 bases and J by 1 base, and the sequence between their germline boundaries is 14 bases long. The CDR3, cysteine through phenylalanine, is 16 amino acids long. Of the read, only the CDR3 DNA is kept; its 48 bases are in frame from base 1. According to the germline V gene (reference sequence), CDR1 reads LGHDT and CDR2 reads YNNKEL. As concerns this clone: There is no known antigen for this receptor. Base qualities are missing; no much larger clone stands one base away.

Sequenced material: PBMCs. The chain links TRBV3-1 (or the pseudogene TRBV3-2) with TRBJ1-1; 5 matching bases give a weak D call of TRBD1. The origin of this receptor is a woman aged 45-65 years with colorectal cancer. The nucleotides read TGTGCCAGCAGCCAAAGAGGGGCAGGGAAGAACACTGAAGCTTTCTTT. The encoded protein is CASSQRGAGKNTEAFF.